The 28 T cell receptor beta chains given below trace back to one sample, sequenced in a study of T cells in women clearing cervical HPV infection (dated by TCRdb to between 2017 and 2018). The method was the immunoSEQ multiplex PCR assay. In its TCRdb copy, this immuneACCESS table keeps in-frame sequences only and misses some clones. Where compared with another copy, unresolved V genes explain less than half of these, and the others have no known cause. The table for this sample lists 22,000 or so clones. Jointly, the top ten make up over 7.5% of the sample. Sequencing was performed on blood buffy coat. The source of these receptors is a woman aged 18 to 75 with a cervical HPV16 infection that either progressed to CIN3+ or cleared (not recorded which).

Comments on this clone: The read stops 3 residues short of the end of the CDR3; the missing end is completed from the germline J gene. The V call is TRBV6-2 or TRBV6-3, the J call TRBJ2-5, with 9 bases lining up with TRBD1. The CDR3 totals 15 residues. CDR1 MNHEY and CDR2 SVGEGT come from the germline V gene. With V trimmed by 6 bases and J by 4 bases, 9 bases remained unmatched. CDR3 DNA, as far as it was read: TGTGCCAGCAGCCGGGCCGGACAGGGGCCAGAGACC. This codes for CASSRAGQGPET. The CDR3 reads in full as CASSRAGQGPETQYF.

Concerning this clone: The read terminates 3 residues before the CDR3 end, so the remaining end is supplied by the germline J gene. J is TRBJ2-5 and V is TRBV7-6; 13 positions match TRBD2. This CDR3 spans 17 amino acids. Germline CDR1 reads SGHVS; CDR2 reads FNYEAQ. V trimming: 4 bases; J trimming: 2 bases; junction bases outside the gene matches: 7. CDR3 DNA, as far as it was read: TGTGCCAGCAGCTCCTCCGTGGGACTAGCGGGACAAGAGACC. Its translation is CASSSSVGLAGQET. The entire CDR3 reads CASSSSVGLAGQETQYF.

On this clone: The read ends 3 residues early relative to the CDR3; the germline J gene fills the gap. The V gene is TRBV19, the J gene TRBJ1-5; no definite D call. Trimming pared 7 bases from V and 3 bases from J, leaving 10 bases between. The germline CDR1 and CDR2 sequences are LNHDA and SQIVND (reference sequence). This CDR3 comprises 13 residues. The CDR3 region is CASTPPSNQPQHF. The sequenced part of the CDR3 DNA is TGTGCCAGTACCCCCCCATCCAATCAGCCC.

As regards this clone: The read gets to within 3 residues of the CDR3 end, and the germline J gene fills in the rest. J is TRBJ1-3 and V is TRBV20-1; TRBD1 might be the D (5 bases). Germline V gene lookup returns CDR1 DFQATT and CDR2 SNEGSKA (reference sequence). The CDR3 contains 14 residues. The ends were cut back, 3 bases at V and 2 bases at J, with 11 bases in the middle. CDR3 protein: CSASRGTAGNTIYF. The covered CDR3 bases are TGCAGTGCTAGTCGGGGGACCGCTGGAAACACC.

A word on this clone: Coverage ceases 3 residues before the CDR3 finishes, and the germline J gene fills in the end. The V call is TRBV7-8, the J call TRBJ1-2; D possibly corresponds to TRBD1 (5 bases). Germline values: CDR1 SGHVS, CDR2 FQNEAQ. The CDR3 length is 13 residues. The V end lost 6 bases, the J end lost 2 bases, and 10 bases lay between the germline ends. This chain's CDR3 is CASSPDSNYGYTF. The CDR3 DNA, read in part, is TGTGCCAGCAGTCCTGACAGCAACTATGGC.

As to this clone: The read terminates 3 residues before the CDR3 end, so the remaining end is supplied by the germline J gene. The V gene is TRBV10-3, the J gene TRBJ2-3, with 9 bases aligning to TRBD2. The germline V gene has CDR1 ENHRY and CDR2 SYGVKD. This CDR3 region has 18 residues. With V trimmed by 4 bases and J by 2 bases, 13 bases remained unmatched. The sequenced part of the CDR3 DNA is TGTGCCATCAGTGCCCCCCGGGCTAGCGGGGACCCCACAGATACG. Its protein product is CAISAPRASGDPTDT. The whole CDR3 protein reads CAISAPRASGDPTDTQYF.

With regard to this clone: The read comes to an end 3 residues before the CDR3 does, leaving the germline J gene to fill in the end. The V call is TRBV5-1, the J call TRBJ1-1; 8 nucleotides agree with TRBD1. The V segment lost 1 base and the J segment 3 bases; nucleotides outside the gene matches: 5. CDR1 and CDR2 (germline): SGHRS, YFSETQ. The CDR3 loop spans 15 amino acids. The CDR3 DNA, read in part, is TGCGCCAGCAGCTTGTCCCAGGGGGCTTACACTGAA. Translating it yields CASSLSQGAYTE. Given in full, the CDR3 is CASSLSQGAYTEAFF.

Of note for this clone: The read is 3 residues too short to cover the CDR3 end, so that end is filled in from the germline J gene. This rearrangement joins TRBV5-1 to TRBJ2-7; D might be TRBD1 (5 bases). Between the trimmed V and J ends, which lost 1 base and 6 bases, there was a span of 14 bases. Germline-derived CDR1 and CDR2 are SGHRS and YFSETQ. CDR3 size: 14 residues. CDR3 DNA (partial): TGCGCCAGCAGCTTGATCCAGGGCAGGGTCGAG. This translates into CASSLIQGRVE. The complete CDR3 sequence is CASSLIQGRVEQYF.

As concerns this clone: With the read ending 3 residues before the CDR3 end, the germline J gene is used to fill in that end. This chain joins TRBV2 and TRBJ2-3, with 9 bases that match TRBD2. CDR3 length: 13 amino acids. Germline values: CDR1 SNHLY, CDR2 FYNNEI. With V trimmed by 7 bases and J by 4 bases, 3 bases remained unmatched. Here the CDR3 reads CASNQRGADTQYF. CDR3 bases read: TGTGCCAGCAACCAGCGGGGGGCAGATACG.

Measured by frequency, this clone is medium-sized. Coverage ceases 3 residues before the CDR3 finishes, and the germline J gene fills in the end. This chain links TRBV29-1 with TRBJ2-1; 7 bases map to TRBD2. CDR1 SQVTM and CDR2 ANQGSEA come from the germline V gene. The CDR3 has 13 amino acids. The J segment lost 0 bases and the V segment lost 7 bases, leaving 3 bases of the junction unmatched. The CDR3 reads CSAAGSSYNEQFF. The covered CDR3 bases are TGCAGCGCAGCGGGGAGCTCCTACAATGAG.

Worth noting for this clone: The observed sequence ends 3 residues before the CDR3 terminus, with the missing tail filled in from the germline J gene. The chain joins TRBV29-1 to TRBJ2-3; TRBD2 aligns across 8 bases. The V gene's germline CDR1 is SQVTM and CDR2 ANQGSEA. This CDR3 has 14 residues. J lost 1 base, V lost 4 bases, and 4 bases had no gene match. CDR3 bases read: TGCAGCGTTGCCACTAGCGGACGCACAGATACG. Translating gives CSVATSGRTDT. In full, the CDR3 reads CSVATSGRTDTQYF.

Turning to this clone: The read ends 3 residues shy of where the CDR3 ends; the end is completed using the germline J gene. This chain connects TRBV7-3 to TRBJ2-3, with 11 bases aligning to TRBD2. V lost 1 base, J lost 7 bases, and 7 bases stayed unmatched. The CDR3 is made up of 16 amino acids. CDR1 SGHTA and CDR2 FQGTGA come from the germline V gene. CDR3 residues: CASSLNRLAGLNTQYF. Incomplete CDR3 DNA: TGTGCCAGCAGCTTAAACCGACTAGCGGGGTTGAATACG.

On this clone itself: The CDR3 extends 3 residues past the end of the read, so its final part is completed from the germline J gene. The chain recombines TRBV20-1 with TRBJ2-7, with 9 bases lining up with TRBD2. V trimming: 0 bases; J trimming: 6 bases; junction bases outside the gene matches: 9. The CDR3 is 15 amino acids. The germline V gene has CDR1 DFQATT and CDR2 SNEGSKA (reference sequence). The covered CDR3 bases are TGCAGTGCTAGAGATGAACGACAGCGGGAGGCCGAG. Translated, it gives CSARDERQREAE. In full, the CDR3 reads CSARDERQREAEQYF.

Regarding this clone: The read comes to an end 3 residues before the CDR3 does, leaving the germline J gene to fill in the end. This chain uses TRBV6-1 with TRBJ2-7, with TRBD1 as a possible D gene (5 bases). Trimming removed 4 bases from V and 0 bases from J, with 13 bases in between. The CDR3 length is 15 residues. Germline V gene sequence: CDR1 MNHNS, CDR2 SASEGT. The CDR3 spells CASSGMQGDSYEQYF. The sequenced CDR3 bases are TGTGCCAGCAGTGGGATGCAGGGCGACTCCTACGAG.

Remarks on this clone: The CDR3 end is not reached by the read, which stops 3 residues before it; the germline J gene fills it in. The V and J genes are TRBV20-1 and TRBJ2-3; D possibly corresponds to TRBD2 (6 bases). CDR1 DFQATT and CDR2 SNEGSKA come from the germline V gene (reference sequence). The CDR3 is 12 amino acids. CDR3 amino acids: CSAGADYKTQYF. The CDR3 bases that were read are TGCAGTGCTGGCGCGGACTATAAGACG.

To note about this clone: The read stops 3 residues short of the end of the CDR3; the missing end is completed from the germline J gene. The chain combines TRBV10-3 with TRBJ1-1; TRBD1 is a possible D gene (5 bases). The germline V gene encodes CDR1 ENHRY and CDR2 SYGVKD. There are 13 residues in the CDR3. Trimming removed 0 bases from V and 7 bases from J, with 9 bases in between. CDR3 amino acids: CAISESTDNEAFF. Incomplete CDR3 DNA: TGTGCCATCAGTGAGTCGACAGACAATGAA.

Concerning this clone itself: Coverage ceases 3 residues before the CDR3 finishes, and the germline J gene fills in the end. The gene calls are TRBV20-1 and TRBJ1-5; 7 positions match TRBD1. The V and J ends lost 0 bases and 9 bases, in that order; junction bases with no gene match: 11. The germline CDR1 and CDR2 sequences are DFQATT and SNEGSKA (reference sequence). The CDR3 loop spans 15 amino acids. CDR3 protein: CSARDHGQDGWPQHF. CDR3 DNA, as far as it was read: TGCAGTGCTAGAGATCACGGACAGGATGGTTGGCCC.

Concerning this clone: The DNA ends 3 residues before the CDR3 does, and the rest of the CDR3 is filled in from the germline J gene. V is TRBV18 and J is TRBJ2-7; 9 nucleotides agree with TRBD1. Trimming cost V 0 bases and J 2 bases; bases outside gene matches: 11. This CDR3 spans 18 amino acids. Per germline, CDR1 KGHSH and CDR2 LQKENI. The CDR3 DNA, read in part, is TGTGCCAGCTCACCACCAAAATATGGGGACAGGGTCCCCTACGAG. It translates to CASSPPKYGDRVPYE. The whole CDR3 protein is CASSPPKYGDRVPYEQYF.

A word on this clone: The read falls 3 residues short of the CDR3 end, and the missing part is taken from the germline J gene. The rearrangement links TRBV5-1 to TRBJ1-2; 7 bases line up with TRBD1. V dropped 2 bases and J dropped 0; count of bases not matched to a gene: 1. Germline lookup yields CDR1 SGHRS and CDR2 YFSETQ. This CDR3 has 14 residues. The CDR3 spells CASSFGTANYGYTF. CDR3 DNA (partial): TGCGCCAGCAGCTTCGGGACAGCTAACTATGGC.

A remark on this clone: The read terminates 3 residues before the CDR3 end, so the remaining end is supplied by the germline J gene. The chain uses TRBV20-1 and TRBJ2-3; 16 nucleotides agree with TRBD2. V lost 2 bases to trimming and J lost 7 bases; unmatched junction nucleotides: 3. The CDR3 is 15 amino acids. Germline loops: CDR1 DFQATT, CDR2 SNEGSKA (reference sequence). This chain's CDR3 is CSARPGLAGGNTQYF. Partial CDR3 DNA: TGCAGTGCTAGACCGGGACTAGCGGGAGGGAATACG.

About this clone: The sequenced fragment ends 3 residues before the CDR3 boundary, so the rest is inferred from the germline J gene. The rearrangement links TRBV6-2 or TRBV6-3 to TRBJ1-5; D not certain. Germline V gene data show CDR1 as MNHEY and CDR2 as SVGEGT. The ends were cut back, 5 bases at V and 7 bases at J, with 9 bases in the middle. This CDR3 has 12 amino acids. The CDR3 reads CASSLPGQPQHF. The CDR3 DNA, read in part, is TGTGCCAGCAGTCTGCCGGGGCAGCCC.

Concerning this clone: The CDR3 extends 3 residues past the end of the read, so its final part is completed from the germline J gene. V is TRBV12-5 and J is TRBJ2-4; TRBD2 aligns across 12 bases. This CDR3 spans 19 amino acids. Germline CDR1 LGHNT, CDR2 FRNRAP. The V gene end was trimmed by 2 bases and the J gene end by 0 bases; junction bases not matched to a gene: 8. The sequenced CDR3 bases are TGTGCTAGTGGTTTGCTTAGACTAGCGGGAGCCGTAGCCAAAAACATT. It translates to CASGLLRLAGAVAKNI. The whole CDR3 sequence reads CASGLLRLAGAVAKNIQYF.

Points on this clone: The CDR3 end falls 3 residues outside the read, so it is completed with the germline J gene. V is TRBV2 and J is TRBJ2-5, with a possible D match to TRBD2 (6 bases). V was trimmed by 5 bases and J by 1 base, leaving 14 bases between them. CDR1 is SNHLY and CDR2 is FYNNEI in the germline V gene. The CDR3 is made up of 15 amino acids. The CDR3 protein is CASSRRRGFQETQYF. CDR3 DNA (partial): TGTGCCAGCAGTCGGAGACGGGGGTTCCAAGAGACC. The full variable domain, completed using reference TRBV2 and TRBJ2-5, is EPEVTQTPSHQVTQMGQEVILRCVPISNHLYFYWYRQILGQKVEFLVSFYNNEISEKSEIFDDQFSVERPDGSNFTLKIRSTKLEDSAMYFCASSRRRGFQETQYFGPGTRLLVL.

Remarks on this clone: With the read ending 3 residues before the CDR3 end, the germline J gene is used to fill in that end. The chain couples TRBV23-1 to TRBJ2-5; the match to TRBD2 covers 11 bases. TRBV23-1 is known as an ORF, though its function is uncertain. CDR3 length: 17 residues. With 4 bases clipped from V and 4 bases from J, the junction kept 11 bases outside the gene matches. The sequenced CDR3 bases are TGCGCCAGCAGTCTGTGGTTCACTAGCGGGAGTTCAGAGACC. Its translation: CASSLWFTSGSSET. The entire CDR3 is CASSLWFTSGSSETQYF.

As concerns this clone: Coverage ceases 3 residues before the CDR3 finishes, and the germline J gene fills in the end. The J gene is TRBJ2-1, the V gene TRBV9, with 9 bases matching TRBD2. CDR1 and CDR2 (germline): SGDLS, YYNGEE. After removal of 0 bases from V and 9 bases from J, the junction contained 16 bases not matched to a gene. The CDR3 spans 18 residues. The CDR3 bases that were read are TGTGCCAGCAGCGTAGTGCCCTCACAAAGCGGGAGGACAATTGAG. It codes for CASSVVPSQSGRTIE. The CDR3 reads in full as CASSVVPSQSGRTIEQFF.

About this clone: With the read ending 3 residues before the CDR3 end, the germline J gene is used to fill in that end. V usage is TRBV20-1 and J usage is TRBJ2-3; 12 positions match TRBD1. Germline V gene sequence: CDR1 DFQATT, CDR2 SNEGSKA (reference sequence). Losses at the gene ends were 5 bases for V and 4 bases for J; bases not matched to a gene: 4. The CDR3 has 14 residues. The CDR3 loop reads CSAGTGGGADTQYF. The sequenced CDR3 bases are TGCAGTGCTGGGACAGGGGGCGGAGCAGATACG.

As to this clone: Read data end 3 residues before the CDR3 end; the end is taken from the germline J gene. The rearrangement joins TRBV7-6 to TRBJ1-2; 7 positions match TRBD1. Trimming at V came to 5 bases and at J to 3 bases, leaving 9 bases not matched to a gene. The CDR3 contains 15 residues. Germline V CDR1 and CDR2: SGHVS, FNYEAQ. CDR3 bases read: TGTGCCAGCAGCCCACGGGCAGGGGGACACTATGGC. Translating gives CASSPRAGGHYG. The whole CDR3 reads CASSPRAGGHYGYTF.

Note on this clone: The read stops 3 residues short of the end of the CDR3; the missing end is completed from the germline J gene. The V call is TRBV20-1, the J call TRBJ2-3; D might be TRBD2 (7 bases). From germline, CDR1 is DFQATT and CDR2 SNEGSKA (reference sequence). This CDR3 comprises 16 residues. V lost 2 bases to trimming and J lost 1 base, with 16 bases between them. The sequenced part of the CDR3 DNA is TGCAGTGCTAGAAGCCCGAGGGGGGGCGGCACAGATACG. This gives the protein CSARSPRGGGTDT. The entire CDR3 is CSARSPRGGGTDTQYF.